The 6 T cell receptor beta chains below were found in one sample sequenced in a study of T-cell reconstitution after alpha-beta-depleted transplantation in children. Preparation of the TCRbeta library involved a method that used unique molecular identifiers. From the PCR reads, TCRdb called clonotypes with MiXCR, one entry per CDR3 protein. The table has over 70,000 distinct CDR3 sequences, less than 15% seen once. Sequenced material: PBMCs from the stem cell graft donor, taken from the stem cell graft. The receptors derive from a human donor who donated a stem cell graft to a child with inherited bone marrow failure.

This clonotype has a count of ten or more. This rearrangement joins TRBV4-2 to TRBJ2-2; 10 nucleotides agree with TRBD2. After removal of 0 bases from V and 6 bases from J, the junction contained 4 bases not matched to a gene. Germline CDR1 and CDR2: LGHNA and YNFKEQ. This CDR3 has 16 amino acids. The CDR3 DNA follows: TGTGCCAGCAGCCAAGAGGCTAGCGGGAGTGCCGGGGAGCTGTTTTTT. It translates to CASSQEASGSAGELFF.

At least ten counts were recorded for this clonotype. V gene TRBV10-3 combines with J gene TRBJ1-2; 9 nucleotides align to TRBD1. V shed 10 bases and J 8 bases; nucleotides not matched to a gene: 8. Germline assignment: CDR1 ENHRY and CDR2 SYGVKD. The CDR3 is made up of 12 amino acids. CDR3 in amino acids: CATQTGGGGYTF. In DNA form, the CDR3 reads TGTGCCACTCAGACAGGGGGAGGCGGCTACACCTTC.

This clonotype appeared many times. J is TRBJ2-2 and V is TRBV10-3, with no clear D. Germline V gene lookup returns CDR1 ENHRY and CDR2 SYGVKD. CDR3 size: 14 residues. The V and J ends lost 4 bases and 6 bases respectively, with 12 bases between them. CDR3 DNA sequence: TGTGCCATCAGTGCCACTTGGGAAGCCGGGGAGCTGTTTTTT. The encoded protein is CAISATWEAGELFF.

This clonotype was found a few times. J is TRBJ2-7 and V is TRBV28, with D perhaps TRBD2 (6 bases). The germline gives CDR1 MDHEN, CDR2 SYDVKM. The CDR3 consists of 14 residues. Trimming left V 6 bases short and J 2 bases short, with 14 bases between. In nucleotides, the CDR3 is TGTGCCAGCAGGGAGGAGGGCTTAGCCTACGAGCAGTACTTC. Residues: CASREEGLAYEQYF.

This clonotype has at least ten counts. V usage is TRBV6-1 and J usage is TRBJ1-4; a weak D match, TRBD1 (5 bases). V gave up 6 bases and J gave up 2 bases, with 13 bases separating them. The CDR3 totals 15 residues. CDR1 is MNHNS and CDR2 is SASEGT in the germline V gene. The CDR3 nucleotides read TGTGCCAGCAGGTCAATCGGGACTACTAATGAAAAACTGTTTTTT. Protein sequence: CASRSIGTTNEKLFF.

The chain's CDR3 is CASSRILEDEQFF. In DNA form, the CDR3 reads TGTGCCAGCTCCCGAATTTTAGAGGATGAGCAGTTCTTC. V and J are TRBV18 and TRBJ2-1; D unclear. V was pared by 6 bases and J by 8 bases, with 14 bases between. The V gene's germline CDR1 is KGHSH and CDR2 LQKENI. The CDR3 consists of 13 residues.